This T cell receptor (beta chain) was captured in a study of blood T cell repertoires in COVID-19. Study as a whole: Acute and convalescent COVID-19 samples came from the United States, Italy and Spain. Sources were T cells, B-cell-depleted T cells, or PBMCs; the material itself was cDNA or gDNA.

Authors' analysis steps: From reference gene primer amplification, estimates of nucleated cell counts were derived. TCRdb's copy holds only in-frame clones and misses some; the assay was immunoSEQ multiplex PCR. V, J and clone size were drawn from that table, and D and trimming were deduced from the DNA. The sample holds roughly 73,000 clones, more than 80% seen once. V shed 4 bases and J shed 7 bases, with 13 bases lying between them. The CDR3 loop spans 13 amino acids. The germline V gene has CDR1 SGHVS and CDR2 FQNEAQ. The sequence was obtained from a woman aged 65 to 85 with acute or convalescent COVID-19. Input material: peripheral blood. This chain links TRBV7-8 with TRBJ1-2; D may be TRBD1 (6 bases). The CDR3 region is CASSSTGVGGYTF. The CDR3 region has the DNA TGTGCCAGCAGCTCGACAGGAGTTGGTGGCTACACCTTC.